These T cell receptor beta chains were read from a single sample in a study of blood T cell repertoires in COVID-19. The data were produced by immunoSEQ multiplex PCR, yet TCRdb's version contains in-frame clones alone and is incomplete. Of over 200,000 clones in the sample, 70% to 85% were seen once. The sample comprised PBMCs or T cells enriched from blood (not recorded which). These receptor sequences come from a man in his fifties or sixties who had recovered from COVID-19. CDR3s include the opening cysteine and the closing phenylalanine or tryptophan. D genes are given only for firm matches.

CDR3 | J | V | D
CASSKGVGNTIYF | TRBJ1-3 | TRBV19 | -
CASQGRGSEKLFF | TRBJ1-4 | TRBV19 | -
CASSHTTVTEAFF | TRBJ1-1 | TRBV12-3/TRBV12-4 | -
CASSPLAGGRSEQFF | TRBJ2-1 | TRBV6-5 | TRBD2
CASKGQSGNTIYF | TRBJ1-3 | TRBV2 | TRBD1
CASSQVISDSPLHF | TRBJ1-6 | TRBV4-3 | -
CASSLDPSGGPYEQYF | TRBJ2-7 | TRBV5-1 | TRBD2
CSGYRGTEAFF | TRBJ1-1 | TRBV29-1 | TRBD1
CASSLDRTAPTGELFF | TRBJ2-2 | TRBV11-2 | -
CASSQNVGQGTDTQYF | TRBJ2-3 | TRBV3-1/TRBV3-2 | TRBD1
CASSDQRQGAFYGYTF | TRBJ1-2 | TRBV2 | TRBD1
CATSDLSWGYTF | TRBJ1-2 | TRBV24-1 | -
CASSPRGQGGQKAFF | TRBJ1-1 | TRBV7-9 | TRBD1
CASSSDRGGGYTF | TRBJ1-2 | TRBV10-2 | TRBD1
CATSDQGADTGELFF | TRBJ2-2 | TRBV24-1 | TRBD1
CASGPLDGNEQFF | TRBJ2-1 | TRBV12-5 | -
CASSLNFWGHEEKLFF | TRBJ1-4 | TRBV7-9 | -
CASSLVSGGTDTQYF | TRBJ2-3 | TRBV7-3 | -
CASSTRVTDTQYF | TRBJ2-3 | TRBV7-3 | -
CASKTGAGNTIYF | TRBJ1-3 | TRBV3-1/TRBV3-2 | TRBD1
CASSTTSGGAGGYEQYF | TRBJ2-7 | TRBV19 | TRBD2
CASGQNRDWTEAFF | TRBJ1-1 | TRBV7-9 | -
CASSLMRDYGYTF | TRBJ1-2 | TRBV7-2 | -
CASSGLGASGNTIYF | TRBJ1-3 | TRBV2 | -
CASSIPVRNTEAFF | TRBJ1-1 | TRBV19 | -
CASSTRRGNTEAFF | TRBJ1-1 | TRBV19 | -
CASSIATAGSGNTIYF | TRBJ1-3 | TRBV2 | -
CASSLGQVGGYTF | TRBJ1-2 | TRBV3-1/TRBV3-2 | TRBD1
CASSLLRGAGNTIYF | TRBJ1-3 | TRBV11-2 | -
CASSFYPGQGNTEAFF | TRBJ1-1 | TRBV6-2/TRBV6-3 | TRBD1
CASSPPTGGENEQYF | TRBJ2-7 | TRBV18 | TRBD1
CASSEWQTNYGYTF | TRBJ1-2 | TRBV6-1 | -
CASSTRGQPAYEQYF | TRBJ2-7 | TRBV6-5 | -
CASSLVGRGPFYEQYF | TRBJ2-7 | TRBV7-7 | -
CASSQDGTGRTNQPQHF | TRBJ1-5 | TRBV4-1 | -
CASSEANEAFF | TRBJ1-1 | TRBV2 | -
CASSRGQGGWAFF | TRBJ1-1 | TRBV19 | TRBD1
CASSLDVQGAYEQYF | TRBJ2-7 | TRBV11-3 | TRBD1
CASSYSASNTEAFF | TRBJ1-1 | TRBV6-2/TRBV6-3 | -
CASSLDPGQISYNEQFF | TRBJ2-1 | TRBV28 | TRBD1